This T cell receptor beta chain was sequenced in a study of T cell repertoires in cytomegalovirus infection. Whole-study context: Evidence of both CMV infection and a matching HLA type came from public TCR beta signatures.

TCRdb re-analysed the reads in MiXCR, keeping a single row per CDR3 protein. The table includes 200,000 to 250,000 distinct CDR3 sequences, 22% detected once. Study results and limitations: Pooled public TCR beta family frequency picked out CMV carriers with the relevant HLA. The ex vivo response was dominated by HLA-C-restricted CMV-specific TCR beta clonotypes.

On this clonotype: The antigen remains unidentified.

This CDR3 is built from 14 residues. V lost 7 bases, J lost 4 bases, and 6 bases stayed unmatched. Germline V CDR1 and CDR2: SNHLY, FYNNEI. The specimen was CD8+ T cells from PBMCs. This clonotype was sampled from a human donor in good health (CMV status not recorded). Some clones in this sample may be carry-over from other donors' samples. The V call is TRBV2, the J call TRBJ2-1, with 8 bases matching TRBD1. The CDR3 spells CASIDRGRYNEQFF. CDR3 DNA: TGTGCCAGCATCGACAGGGGACGATACAATGAGCAGTTCTTC.